The clone carrying this T cell receptor beta chain was observed at least ten times. The antigen is unknown. The V gene's germline CDR1 is MNHEY and CDR2 SVGAGI. The length of the CDR3 is 17 residues. Trimming took off 6 bases at V and 0 bases at J, with 15 bases between the two ends. Each CDR3 protein gets one entry after TCRdb re-called the RT-PCR reads with MiXCR. This sample has hundreds of thousands of distinct CDR3 sequences, with about a fifth found just once. The sample comes from a study of response to subunit inactivated influenza vaccine. Study observations and caveats: Each seasonal influenza vaccination recruits few new T cells, the authors suggested.

The starting material was PBMCs from blood, obtained more than 4 days after vaccination. This clonotype was sampled from a man aged 50 or older who received an inactivated influenza vaccine. V gene TRBV6-5 combines with J gene TRBJ2-6; a possible D gene is TRBD1 (6 bases). The CDR3 DNA sequence: TGTGCCAGCAGCTTATTGACAGGCTTCTCTGGGGCCAACGTCCTGACTTTC. Protein product: CASSLLTGFSGANVLTF.